This T cell receptor (beta chain) was identified during a study of T cells in Graves' hyperthyroidism and ophthalmopathy (dated by TCRdb to about 2019). Notes on the research overall: Peripheral blood was sampled at the time of initial diagnosis, prior to any treatment. In roughly six Graves' hyperthyroidism patients, the study also compared T-cell repertoires from thyroid tissue with T-cell repertoires from blood. To identify TCR V-J signatures that set the groups apart, the researchers used a discovery cohort of roughly 100 patients, made up of 43 with Graves' ophthalmopathy and some 56 with stable Graves' hyperthyroidism. According to the paper, TCR Vbeta CDR3 sequencing was carried out on roughly 130 peripheral blood samples, which came from about 45 ophthalmopathy, 80 or so hyperthyroidism and roughly 17 progressor patients. The roughly 90 discovery patients were divided at random into training and test sets in a 7:3 ratio. Prospective prediction of ophthalmopathy was tested in an independent validation cohort of 18 to 20 hyperthyroidism patients and 17 patients who later progressed to ophthalmopathy. After blood sampling, hyperthyroidism patients were treated with methimazole at a starting dose of 30 mg daily, and ophthalmopathy patients were treated with high-dose intravenous methylprednisolone.

TCR beta CDR3 regions were amplified from RNA transcripts. The TCR CDR3 was subjected to a first round of RT-PCR using the HTBI primer set and the Qiagen OneStep RT-PCR kit. Libraries were constructed in a second round of multiplex PCR, after which size selection and purification were performed. Libraries were sequenced paired-end with 100 bp reads on an Illumina HiSeq2000. Regarding the original processing steps: Raw data were processed with SOAPnuke, discarding reads with adapters, uncalled bases, mean Phred below 15, or no exact constant-primer or identifier match. COPE v1.2.5 was used to merge the high-quality paired reads, and each unique nucleotide sequence was defined as a clonotype. MiTCR v1.1 was used to align the clonotypes against IMGT TRBV, TRBD and TRBJ reference segments. The analysis was restricted to V-J combinations with a frequency above 0.0001, which together covered 98% to 99.2% of the repertoires. The TCS score was defined as the ratio of F50 (clonal expansion) to E x V (chaos), calculated using BLOSUM62-based TCRdist between CDR3 peptides within each V-J. Welch's t-statistics and random forest reduced fewer than 600 V-J features to about 13, which were used in a naive Bayes classifier (R e1071). TCRdb reworked the public reads: Q25 trimming with fastp, MiXCR clone assembly, productive beta chains retained. Every entry covers one CDR3 protein and lists the most common genes and DNA from its rows. The V and J calls, along with clone size, are taken from TCRdb and not from the paper's own processing. This sample is represented by about 380,000 distinct CDR3 sequences; roughly 13% of them were singletons. The biggest ten clones account for approximately 10% of the sample.

Concerning this clonotype itself: Its antigen specificity is not known. Qualities for individual bases were not recorded, and no much larger clone is one base off.

Results and caveats for the whole study, not just this receptor: During validation, the model predicted progression to ophthalmopathy a median of roughly 7.1 months ahead of onset, with approximately 70% sensitivity and 72.22% specificity. In cross-validation, a model built on a 13 V-J signature told ophthalmopathy apart from stable hyperthyroidism with approximately 90% sensitivity and around 84% specificity, and in testing the same model reached 80%/75%. Most expanded thyroid clonotypes (frequency above 0.001) were also detected in blood, a finding suggesting that blood repertoires may reflect thyroid immune responses. Sample size was not statistically predetermined, and blinding of investigators to group allocation was not performed.

Reading the germline V gene (reference sequence) gives CDR1 MNHNY and CDR2 SVGAGI. Germline trimming: 2 bases from V, 4 bases from J; junction bases outside gene matches: 4. The CDR3, cysteine through phenylalanine, is 15 amino acids long. The kept DNA is CDR3 alone, 45 bases in frame from the first base. Stable Graves' hyperthyroidism was defined as no progression to ophthalmopathy during 18 months of follow-up. The hyperthyroidism patients were between 18 and 65 years old and newly diagnosed, with a disease duration of less than 2 months. Any patient with an uncontrolled infection, another autoimmune disease, pregnancy or lactation was excluded. Diagnoses were established on the basis of clinical symptoms, serum thyroxine and TRAb, thyroid ultrasound, and orbital computed tomography. PBMCs were isolated from about 10 ml of fresh peripheral blood by Ficoll-Paque density gradient centrifugation. Trizol reagent was used to extract total RNA, and RNA quality was then checked on an Agilent 2100 Bioanalyzer.

This receptor was identified in a woman aged 55-75 years with Graves' hyperthyroidism. The chain is encoded by TRBV6-6 joined to TRBJ1-4; 7 bases in the middle match TRBD1. Sequenced material: blood. The nucleotides read TGTGCCAGCAGTTACAGGGGGCAGGGTAATGAAAAACTGTTTTTT. Translation gives CASSYRGQGNEKLFF.